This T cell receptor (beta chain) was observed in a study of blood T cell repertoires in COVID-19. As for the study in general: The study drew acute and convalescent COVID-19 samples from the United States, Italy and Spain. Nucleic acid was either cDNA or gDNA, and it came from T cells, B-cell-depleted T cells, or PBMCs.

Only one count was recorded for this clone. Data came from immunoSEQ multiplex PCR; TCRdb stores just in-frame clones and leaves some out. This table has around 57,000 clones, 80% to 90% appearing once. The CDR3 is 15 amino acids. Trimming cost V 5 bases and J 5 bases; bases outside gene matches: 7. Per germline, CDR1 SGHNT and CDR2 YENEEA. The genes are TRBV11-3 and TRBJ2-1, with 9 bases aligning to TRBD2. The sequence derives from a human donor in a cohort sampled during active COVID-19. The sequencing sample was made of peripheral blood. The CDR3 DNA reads TGTGCCAGCAGCCTGGGGACTAGCAGTCACAATGAGCAGTTCTTC. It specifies CASSLGTSSHNEQFF.